This T cell receptor beta chain was retrieved from a study of shared clonotypes between healthy human individuals. This clone was recorded a few times. Its antigen is currently unknown. The method was immunoSEQ multiplex PCR; TCRdb's version includes in-frame clones alone and lacks a portion of them. Of about 680,000 clones in the sample, roughly 94% are singletons; the top ten hold nearly 25%. Germline V gives CDR1 GTSNPN, CDR2 SVGIG (reference sequence). This CDR3 is 14 amino acids long. Trimming removed 2 bases from V and 7 bases from J; junction bases left unmatched: 5. CD8 cells classed as naive were CD45RO-negative and positively selected for CCR7, excluding terminally differentiated effector memory CD45RA+ cells. General study results and limits: Lower generation probabilities were found for non-shared clonotypes than for those shared by all four donors. Some naive CD4 clonotypes, roughly 4.8%, turned up in common across a few donors. Collection of samples was limited to blood; tissue repertoires likely differ.

The sequence came from a man under 40 in good health. Sample: naive CD8+ T cells sorted from blood. The chain has TRBV30 and TRBJ1-5, with 10 bases aligning to TRBD1. CDR3 sequence reads: CAWSTGQGGQPQHF. CDR3 DNA sequence: TGTGCCTGGAGTACTGGACAGGGGGGACAGCCCCAGCATTTT.